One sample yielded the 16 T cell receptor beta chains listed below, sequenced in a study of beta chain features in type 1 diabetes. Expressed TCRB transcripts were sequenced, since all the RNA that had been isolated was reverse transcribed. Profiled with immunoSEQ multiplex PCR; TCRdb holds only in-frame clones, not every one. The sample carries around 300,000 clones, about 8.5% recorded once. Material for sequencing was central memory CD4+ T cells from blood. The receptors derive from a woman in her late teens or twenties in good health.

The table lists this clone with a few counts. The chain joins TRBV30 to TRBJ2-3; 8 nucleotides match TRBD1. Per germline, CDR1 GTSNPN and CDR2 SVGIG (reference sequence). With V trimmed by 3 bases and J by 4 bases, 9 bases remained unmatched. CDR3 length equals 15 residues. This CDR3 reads CAWSRDRGRADTQYF. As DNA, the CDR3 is TGTGCCTGGAGCCGCGACAGGGGTAGGGCAGATACGCAGTATTTT.

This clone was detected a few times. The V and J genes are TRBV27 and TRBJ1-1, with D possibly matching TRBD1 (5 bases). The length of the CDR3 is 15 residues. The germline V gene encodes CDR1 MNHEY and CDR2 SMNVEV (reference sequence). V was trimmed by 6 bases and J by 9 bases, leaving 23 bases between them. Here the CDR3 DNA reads TGTGCCAGCAGACCTGGACATTTCGGCGCGAAGCAAGCTTTCTTT. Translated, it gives CASRPGHFGAKQAFF.

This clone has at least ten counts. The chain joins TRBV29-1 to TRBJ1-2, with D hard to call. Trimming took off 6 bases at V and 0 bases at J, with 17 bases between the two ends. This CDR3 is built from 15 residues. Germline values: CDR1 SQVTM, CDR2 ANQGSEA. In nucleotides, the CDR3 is TGCAGCGTAGATGGCGGGGTCAACCCTAACTATGGCTACACCTTC. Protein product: CSVDGGVNPNYGYTF.

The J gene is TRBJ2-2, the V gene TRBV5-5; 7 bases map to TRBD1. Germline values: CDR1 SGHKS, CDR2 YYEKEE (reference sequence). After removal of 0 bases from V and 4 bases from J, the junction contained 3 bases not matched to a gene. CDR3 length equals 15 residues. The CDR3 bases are TGTGCCAGCAGCTTGGATCACAGGGGCACCGGGGAGCTGTTTTTT. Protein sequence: CASSLDHRGTGELFF.

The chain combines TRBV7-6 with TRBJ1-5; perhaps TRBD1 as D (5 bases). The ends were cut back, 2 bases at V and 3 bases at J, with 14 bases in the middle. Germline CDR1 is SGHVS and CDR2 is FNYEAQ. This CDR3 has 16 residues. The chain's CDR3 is CASSLSPRGHNQPQHF. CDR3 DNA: TGTGCCAGCAGCTTAAGCCCTCGAGGACACAATCAGCCCCAGCATTTT.

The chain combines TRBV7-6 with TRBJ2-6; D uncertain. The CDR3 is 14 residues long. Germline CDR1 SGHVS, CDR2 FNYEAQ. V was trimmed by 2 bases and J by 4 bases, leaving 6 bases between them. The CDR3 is CASSLMDGANVLTF. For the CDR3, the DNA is TGTGCCAGCAGCTTAATGGACGGGGCCAACGTCCTGACTTTC. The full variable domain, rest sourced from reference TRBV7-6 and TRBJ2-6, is GAGVSQSPRYKVTKRGQDVALRCDPISGHVSLYWYRQALGQGPEFLTYFNYEAQQDKSGLPNDRFSAERPEGSISTLTIQRTEQRDSAMYRCASSLMDGANVLTFGAGSRLTVL.

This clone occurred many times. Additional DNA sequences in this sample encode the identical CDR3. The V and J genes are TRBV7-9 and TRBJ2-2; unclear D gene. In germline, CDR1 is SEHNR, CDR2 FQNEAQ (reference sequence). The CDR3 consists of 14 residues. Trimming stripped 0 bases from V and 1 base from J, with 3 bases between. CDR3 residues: CASSLAENTGELFF. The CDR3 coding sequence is TGTGCCAGCAGCTTAGCCGAGAACACCGGGGAGCTGTTTTTT.

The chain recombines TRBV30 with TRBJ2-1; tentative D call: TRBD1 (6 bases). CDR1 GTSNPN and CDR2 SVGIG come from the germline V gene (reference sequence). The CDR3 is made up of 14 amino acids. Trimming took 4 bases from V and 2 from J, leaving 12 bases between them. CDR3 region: CAWTGQTTYNEQFF. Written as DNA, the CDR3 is TGTGCCTGGACCGGACAGACCACCTACAATGAGCAGTTCTTC. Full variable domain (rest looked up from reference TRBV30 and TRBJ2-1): SQTIHQWPATLVQPVGSPLSLECTVEGTSNPNLYWYRQAAGRGLQLLFYSVGIGQISSEVPQNLSASRPQDRQFILSSKKLLLSDSGFYLCAWTGQTTYNEQFFGPGTRLTVL.

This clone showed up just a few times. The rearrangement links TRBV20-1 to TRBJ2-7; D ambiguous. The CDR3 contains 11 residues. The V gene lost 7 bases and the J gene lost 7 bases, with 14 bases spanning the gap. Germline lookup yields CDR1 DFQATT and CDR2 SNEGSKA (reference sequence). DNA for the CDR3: TGCAGTGGTATGAAAGTTAGGGAGCAGTACTTC. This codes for CSGMKVREQYF.

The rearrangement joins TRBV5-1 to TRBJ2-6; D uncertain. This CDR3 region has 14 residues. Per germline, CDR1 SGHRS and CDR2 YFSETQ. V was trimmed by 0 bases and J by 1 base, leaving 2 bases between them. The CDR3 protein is CASSLGSGANVLTF. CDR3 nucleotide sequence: TGCGCCAGCAGCTTGGGGTCTGGGGCCAACGTCCTGACTTTC.

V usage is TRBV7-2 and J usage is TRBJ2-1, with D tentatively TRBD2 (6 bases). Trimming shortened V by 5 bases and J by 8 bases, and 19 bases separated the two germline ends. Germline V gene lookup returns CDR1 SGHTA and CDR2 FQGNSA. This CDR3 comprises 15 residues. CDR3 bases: TGTGCCAGCAGCAACCGGGACTTAGTTCAAGATGAGCAGTTCTTC. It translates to CASSNRDLVQDEQFF.

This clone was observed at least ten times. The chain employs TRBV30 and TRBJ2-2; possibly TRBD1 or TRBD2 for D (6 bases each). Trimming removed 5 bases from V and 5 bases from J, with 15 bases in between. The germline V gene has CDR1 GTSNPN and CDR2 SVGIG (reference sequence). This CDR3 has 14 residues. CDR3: CAWVLGGGTGELFF. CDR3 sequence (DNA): TGTGCCTGGGTGCTCGGGGGCGGAACCGGGGAGCTGTTTTTT.

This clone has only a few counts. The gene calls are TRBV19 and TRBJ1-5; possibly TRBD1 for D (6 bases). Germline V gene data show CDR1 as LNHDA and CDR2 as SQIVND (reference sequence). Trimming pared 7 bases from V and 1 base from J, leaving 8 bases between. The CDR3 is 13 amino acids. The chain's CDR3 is CASTDRSNQPQHF. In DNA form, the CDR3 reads TGTGCCAGTACGGACAGAAGCAATCAGCCCCAGCATTTT.

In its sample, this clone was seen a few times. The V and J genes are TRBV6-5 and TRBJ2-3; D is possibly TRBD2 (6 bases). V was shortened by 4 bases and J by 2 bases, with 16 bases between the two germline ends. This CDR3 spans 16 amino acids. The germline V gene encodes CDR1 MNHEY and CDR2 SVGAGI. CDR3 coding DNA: TGTGCCAGCAGTTCGGTGGGGACTGAACACACAGATACGCAGTATTTT. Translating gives CASSSVGTEHTDTQYF.

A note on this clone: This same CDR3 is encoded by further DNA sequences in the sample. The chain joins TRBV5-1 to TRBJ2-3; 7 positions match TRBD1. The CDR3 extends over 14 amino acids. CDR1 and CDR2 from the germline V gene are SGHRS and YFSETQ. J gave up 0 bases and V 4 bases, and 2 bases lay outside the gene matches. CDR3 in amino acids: CASSRDSSTDTQYF. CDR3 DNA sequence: TGCGCCAGCAGCAGGGACAGTAGCACAGATACGCAGTATTTT.

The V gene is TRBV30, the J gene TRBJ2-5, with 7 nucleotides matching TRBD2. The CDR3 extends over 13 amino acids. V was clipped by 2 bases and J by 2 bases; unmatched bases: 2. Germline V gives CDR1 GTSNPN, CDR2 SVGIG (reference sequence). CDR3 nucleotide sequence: TGTGCCTGGAGTTCGGGACTACAAGAGACCCAGTACTTC. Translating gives CAWSSGLQETQYF.